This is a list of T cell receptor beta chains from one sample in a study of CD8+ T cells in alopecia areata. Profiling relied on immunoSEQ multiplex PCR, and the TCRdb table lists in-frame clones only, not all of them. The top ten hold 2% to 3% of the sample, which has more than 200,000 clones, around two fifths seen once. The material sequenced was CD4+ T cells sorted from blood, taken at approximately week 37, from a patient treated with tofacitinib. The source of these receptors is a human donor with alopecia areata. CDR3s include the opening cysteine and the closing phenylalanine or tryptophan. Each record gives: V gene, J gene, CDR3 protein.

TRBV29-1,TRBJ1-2,CSVVGGVGSSNYGYTF
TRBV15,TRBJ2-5,CATRQDTGDAYQETQYF
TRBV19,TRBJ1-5,CASKGLISNQPQHF
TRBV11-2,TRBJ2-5,CASSLARPETQYF
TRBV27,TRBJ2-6,CASSLISGANVLTF
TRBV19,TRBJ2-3,CASRGQGSDTQYF
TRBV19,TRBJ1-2,CASSLRDRFYTF
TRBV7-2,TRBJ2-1,CASSLWGSEQFF
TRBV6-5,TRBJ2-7,CASSLSGNHYEQYF
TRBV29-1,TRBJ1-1,CTYHWGGTEAFF
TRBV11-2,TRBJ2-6,CASSSRRVGGSGANVLTF
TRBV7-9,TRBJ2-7,CASSLEGGSSYEQYF
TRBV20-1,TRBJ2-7,CSSGIVHEQYF
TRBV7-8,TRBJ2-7,CASSYLPGQGIYEQYF
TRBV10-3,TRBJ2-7,CAISDPGQGPNPYERYF
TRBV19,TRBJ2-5,CASSTTGGIGETQYF
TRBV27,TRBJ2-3,CASRLTSGRFTDTQYF
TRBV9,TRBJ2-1,CASSAGTSGRPNNEQFF
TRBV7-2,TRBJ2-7,CASSPSPRQYEQYF
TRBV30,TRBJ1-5,CAWRGTSNQPQHF
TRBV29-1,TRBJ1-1,CSVRPSGDTEAFF
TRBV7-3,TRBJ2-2,CASRYQGQATGELFF
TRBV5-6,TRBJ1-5,CASSYLGDRGSQPQHF
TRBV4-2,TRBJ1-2,CASSAGGPNYGYTF
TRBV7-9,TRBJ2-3,CASSLSQGIDTQYF
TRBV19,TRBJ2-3,CASSEGQFRSTDTQYF
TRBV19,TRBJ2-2,CASSPDSGRTGELFF
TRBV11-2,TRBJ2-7,CASSQDLGLEGYEQYF
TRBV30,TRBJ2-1,CAWSVGRVLIEQFF
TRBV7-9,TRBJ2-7,CASSSYWTSGTSYEQYF
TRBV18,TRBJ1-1,CASSPSDTNTEAFF
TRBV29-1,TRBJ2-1,CSVEFLGSTYNEQFF
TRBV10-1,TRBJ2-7,CASRQGYF
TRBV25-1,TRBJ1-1,CASTTGGFTEAFF
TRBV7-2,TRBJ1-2,CASSLVSQGVVGYTF
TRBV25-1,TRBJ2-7,CASSELASGAYEQYF
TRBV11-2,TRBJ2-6,CASSGETGARSGANVLTF
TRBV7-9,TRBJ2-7,CASSLERGFEQYF
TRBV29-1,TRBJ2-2,CSVGPGRGGTGELFF
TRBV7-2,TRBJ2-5,CASSLVRERQETQYF
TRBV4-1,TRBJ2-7,CASSQAGLSSYEQYF
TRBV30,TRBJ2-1,CAWSPGSVYNEQFF
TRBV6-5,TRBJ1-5,CASSTQFGQPQHF
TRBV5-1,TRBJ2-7,CASSSWTSGRGVSYEQYF
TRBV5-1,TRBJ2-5,CASSLVGQGQETQYF
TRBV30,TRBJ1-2,CAWSQIYGYTF
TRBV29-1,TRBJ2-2,CSVEGAGELFF
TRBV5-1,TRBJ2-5,CASSSGQGRETQYF
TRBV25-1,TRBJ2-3,CASSEYRGGVTDTQYF
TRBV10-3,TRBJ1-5,CAIKEGEGNQPQHF
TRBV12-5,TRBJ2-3,CASGPTGVGTDTQYF
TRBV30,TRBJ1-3,CAWRVNYAFSGNTIYF
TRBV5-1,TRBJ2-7,CASSLSWDESYEQYF
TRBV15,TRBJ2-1,CATSGVGLGNYNEQFF